This TCR beta chain was obtained from a study of cytomegalovirus exposure and HLA in healthy donors. Findings and limits, study-wide: It was likely that a cluster of highly shared sequence variants was a sequencing artifact.

A multiplex PCR was run with 60 Vbeta primers and 13 Jbeta primers. Sequencing was performed with immunoSEQ multiplex PCR; in TCRdb, only in-frame clones are kept and a portion is missing. The table lists about 170,000 clones, 75% to 85% of them singletons, with less than 0.9% in the top ten. About this clone: The antigen is undetermined.

This sequence was found in a female donor in good health and CMV-seronegative. Sequencing used PBMCs.

The CDR3 reads CASSGGYSNEQFF. The DNA for the CDR3 is TGTGCCAGCTCCGGGGGGTACAGCAATGAGCAGTTCTTC. V usage is TRBV27 and J usage is TRBJ2-1; 7 bases map to TRBD2. The CDR3 length is 13 residues. CDR1 is MNHEY, CDR2 SMNVEV, per germline (reference sequence). The junction had 7 bases not matched to a gene; V was cut back by 8 bases and J by 6 bases.